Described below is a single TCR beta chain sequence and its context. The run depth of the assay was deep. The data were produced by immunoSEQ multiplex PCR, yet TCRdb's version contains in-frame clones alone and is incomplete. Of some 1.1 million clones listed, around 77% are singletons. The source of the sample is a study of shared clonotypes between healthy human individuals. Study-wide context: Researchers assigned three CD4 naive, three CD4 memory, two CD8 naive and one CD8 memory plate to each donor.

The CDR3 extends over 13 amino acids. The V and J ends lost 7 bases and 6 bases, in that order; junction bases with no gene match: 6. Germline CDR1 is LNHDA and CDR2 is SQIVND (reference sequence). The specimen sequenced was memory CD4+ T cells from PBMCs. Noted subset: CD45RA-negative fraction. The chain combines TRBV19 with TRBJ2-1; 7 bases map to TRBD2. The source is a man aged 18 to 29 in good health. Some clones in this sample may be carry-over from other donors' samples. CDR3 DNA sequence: TGTGCCAGTATCCATGCTAGCGGCAATGAGCAGTTCTTC. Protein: CASIHASGNEQFF.